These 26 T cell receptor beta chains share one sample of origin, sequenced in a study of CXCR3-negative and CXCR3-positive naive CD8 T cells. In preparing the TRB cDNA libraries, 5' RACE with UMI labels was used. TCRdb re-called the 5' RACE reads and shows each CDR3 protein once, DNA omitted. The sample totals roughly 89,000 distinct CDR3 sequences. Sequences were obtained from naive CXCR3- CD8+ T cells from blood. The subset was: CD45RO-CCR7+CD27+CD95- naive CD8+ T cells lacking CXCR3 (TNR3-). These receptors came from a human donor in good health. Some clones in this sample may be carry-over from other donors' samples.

CDR3 sequence: CASSLNKMTSGANSYNEQFF. The V and J genes are TRBV7-8 and TRBJ2-1; TCRdb picks TRBD2, but there is no DNA to check that call. The germline gives CDR1 SGHVS, CDR2 FQNEAQ. This CDR3 comprises 20 residues.

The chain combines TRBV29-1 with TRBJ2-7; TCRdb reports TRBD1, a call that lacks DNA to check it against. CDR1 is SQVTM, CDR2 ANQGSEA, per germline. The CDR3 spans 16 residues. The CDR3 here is CSVEASRGKGTYEQYF.

CDR3 region: CSVASTSGSRIAGELFF. V is TRBV29-1 and J is TRBJ2-2; without DNA, the TCRdb call of TRBD2 cannot be checked. CDR1 and CDR2 (germline): SQVTM, ANQGSEA. This CDR3 has 17 residues.

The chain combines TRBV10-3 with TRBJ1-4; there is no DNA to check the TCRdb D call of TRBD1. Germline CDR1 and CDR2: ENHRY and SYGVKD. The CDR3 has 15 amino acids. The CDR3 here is CAISEPDRGGEKLFF.

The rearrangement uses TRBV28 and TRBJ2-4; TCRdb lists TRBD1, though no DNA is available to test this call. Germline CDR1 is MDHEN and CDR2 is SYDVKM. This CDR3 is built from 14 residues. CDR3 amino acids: CASSSRSPGDIQYF.

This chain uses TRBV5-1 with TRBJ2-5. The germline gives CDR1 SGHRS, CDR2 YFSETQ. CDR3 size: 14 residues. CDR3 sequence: CASSLIGSRETQYF. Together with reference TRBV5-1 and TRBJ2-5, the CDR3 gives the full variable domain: KAGVTQTPRYLIKTRGQQVTLSCSPISGHRSVSWYQQTPGQGLQFLFEYFSETQRNKGNFPGRFSGRQFSNSRSEMNVSTLELGDSALYLCASSLIGSRETQYFGPGTRLLVL.

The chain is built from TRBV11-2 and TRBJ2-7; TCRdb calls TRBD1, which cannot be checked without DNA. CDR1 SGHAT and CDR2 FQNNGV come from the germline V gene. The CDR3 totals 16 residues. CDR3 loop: CASSLSWGGDSYEQYF. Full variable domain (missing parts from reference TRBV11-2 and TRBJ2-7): EAGVAQSPRYKIIEKRQSVAFWCNPISGHATLYWYQQILGQGPKLLIQFQNNGVVDDSQLPKDRFSAERLKGVDSTLKIQPAKLEDSAVYLCASSLSWGGDSYEQYFGPGTRLTVT.

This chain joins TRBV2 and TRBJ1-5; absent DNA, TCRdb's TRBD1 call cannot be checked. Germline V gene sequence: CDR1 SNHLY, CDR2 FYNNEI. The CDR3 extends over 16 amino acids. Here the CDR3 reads CASSEDDRGSGQPQHF.

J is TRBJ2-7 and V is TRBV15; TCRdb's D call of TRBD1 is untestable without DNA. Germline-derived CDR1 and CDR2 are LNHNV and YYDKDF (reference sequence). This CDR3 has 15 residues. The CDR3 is CATSRERQGSYEQYF.

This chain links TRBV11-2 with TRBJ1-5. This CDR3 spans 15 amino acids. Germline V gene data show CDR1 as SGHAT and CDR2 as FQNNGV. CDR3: CASSLGGWSNQPQHF.

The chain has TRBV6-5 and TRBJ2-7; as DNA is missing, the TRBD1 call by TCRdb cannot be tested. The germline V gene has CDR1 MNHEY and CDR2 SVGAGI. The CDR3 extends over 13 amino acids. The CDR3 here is CASSYSGAGEQYF.

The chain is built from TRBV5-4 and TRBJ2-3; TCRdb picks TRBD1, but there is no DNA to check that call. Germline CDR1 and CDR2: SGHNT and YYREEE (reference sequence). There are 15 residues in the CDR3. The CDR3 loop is CASSLEPGAGDTQYF.

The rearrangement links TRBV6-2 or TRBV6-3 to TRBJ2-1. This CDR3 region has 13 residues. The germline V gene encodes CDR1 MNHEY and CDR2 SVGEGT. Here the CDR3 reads CASSYTSYNEQFF.

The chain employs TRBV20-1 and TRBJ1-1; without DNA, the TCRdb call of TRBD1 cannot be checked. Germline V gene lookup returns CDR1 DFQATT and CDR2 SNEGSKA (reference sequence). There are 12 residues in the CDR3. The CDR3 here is CSAIRGDTEAFF.

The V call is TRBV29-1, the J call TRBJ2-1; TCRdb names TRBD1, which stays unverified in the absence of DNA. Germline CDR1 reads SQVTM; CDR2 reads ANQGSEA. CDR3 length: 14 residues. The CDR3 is CSVEREGLMNEQFF.

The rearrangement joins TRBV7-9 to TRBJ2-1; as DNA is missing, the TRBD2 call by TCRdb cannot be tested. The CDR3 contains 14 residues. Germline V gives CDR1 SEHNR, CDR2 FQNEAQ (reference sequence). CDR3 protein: CASGSSANYNEQFF.

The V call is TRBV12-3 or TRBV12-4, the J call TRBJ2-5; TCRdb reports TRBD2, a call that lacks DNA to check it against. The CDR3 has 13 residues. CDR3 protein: CASSPPLGETQYF.

CDR3 in amino acids: CASSQVRVELPYF. This chain uses TRBV14 with TRBJ2-7. The germline V gene encodes CDR1 SGHDN and CDR2 FVKESK. The CDR3 is 13 residues long.

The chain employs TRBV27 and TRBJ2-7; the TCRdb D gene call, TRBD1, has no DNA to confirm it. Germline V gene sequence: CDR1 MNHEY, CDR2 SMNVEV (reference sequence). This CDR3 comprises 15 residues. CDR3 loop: CASSLSPAGGYEQYF.

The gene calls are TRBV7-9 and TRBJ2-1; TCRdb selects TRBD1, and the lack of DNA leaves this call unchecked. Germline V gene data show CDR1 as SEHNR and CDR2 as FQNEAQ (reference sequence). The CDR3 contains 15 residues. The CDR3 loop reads CASSLGDKPYNEQFF.

This chain's CDR3 is CASSDSVSSGGYTF. The chain recombines TRBV6-4 with TRBJ1-2; TCRdb's D call of TRBD1 is untestable without DNA. CDR3 size: 14 residues. Germline CDR1 and CDR2: MRHNA and SNTAGT.

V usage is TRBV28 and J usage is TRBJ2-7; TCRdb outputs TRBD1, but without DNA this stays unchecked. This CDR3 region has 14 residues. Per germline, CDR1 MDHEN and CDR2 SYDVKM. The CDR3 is CASREQGLGCEQYF.

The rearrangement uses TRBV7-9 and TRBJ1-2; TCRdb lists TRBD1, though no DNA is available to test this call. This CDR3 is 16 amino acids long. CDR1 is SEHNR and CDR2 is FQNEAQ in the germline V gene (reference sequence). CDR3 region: CASSLLRAEMDYGYTF.

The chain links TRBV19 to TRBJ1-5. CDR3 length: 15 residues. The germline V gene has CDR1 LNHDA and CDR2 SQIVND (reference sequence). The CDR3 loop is CASTLTDYSNQPQHF. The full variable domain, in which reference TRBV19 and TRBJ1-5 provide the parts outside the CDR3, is DGGITQSPKYLFRKEGQNVTLSCEQNLNHDAMYWYRQDPGQGLRLIYYSQIVNDFQKGDIAEGYSVSREKKESFPLTVTSAQKNPTAFYLCASTLTDYSNQPQHFGDGTRLSIL.

CDR3 in amino acids: CASSLTGTTTDTQYF. The chain is built from TRBV7-3 and TRBJ2-3. Germline assignment: CDR1 SGHTA and CDR2 FQGTGA. This CDR3 has 15 residues.

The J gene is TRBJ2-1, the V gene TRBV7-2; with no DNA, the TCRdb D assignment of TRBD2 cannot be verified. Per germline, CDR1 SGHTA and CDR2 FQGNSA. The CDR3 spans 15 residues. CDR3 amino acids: CASSFPTSGVGEQFF.